Included here is one T cell receptor beta chain sequence, with context. Unmatched junction bases numbered 5, after V lost 2 bases and J lost 9 bases. Germline V lookup: CDR1 SGHAT, CDR2 FQNNGV. This CDR3 is 14 amino acids long. This entry comes from a study of blood T cell repertoires in COVID-19. As for the study in general: Nucleic acid was either cDNA or gDNA, and it came from T cells, B-cell-depleted T cells, or PBMCs.

Assay used: immunoSEQ multiplex PCR; TCRdb lists only in-frame clones, some missing. This table has over 130,000 clones, approximately 83% appearing once. This receptor was taken from a woman aged 60-75 years with acute or convalescent COVID-19. The V call is TRBV11-2, the J call TRBJ2-1, with 9 bases matching TRBD1. Sequencing was carried out using peripheral blood. CDR3 coding DNA: TGTGCCAGCAGCTTAACCCCGACAGGGGGTGAGCAGTTCTTC. Translated: CASSLTPTGGEQFF.